This TCR beta chain comes out of a study of shared clonotypes between healthy human individuals. About the research overall: Three plates each covered CD4 naive and memory; CD8 naive two, CD8 memory one.

Naive CD8 cells lacked CD45RO and underwent positive selection for CCR7, leaving out terminally differentiated effector memory CD45RA+ cells. The study's findings and limits: It was the non-shared clonotypes that had lower generation probabilities than clonotypes shared by all four donors. Sharing across several donors was seen in 4% to 6.5% of naive CD4 clonotypes.

Authors' data handling: As immunoSEQ supplied junction-only sequences (without quality scores), filtering differed. The protocol was immunoSEQ multiplex PCR, while the TCRdb copy is restricted to in-frame clones and leaves out a portion. V and J calls and clone size are those listed in that table; D and trimming were worked out from the DNA. The table has 1.5 million to 2.5 million clones, approximately 95% seen once. V shed 4 bases and J shed 2 bases, with 15 bases lying between them. Germline V gives CDR1 MGHRA, CDR2 YSYEKL. The CDR3 totals 15 residues. Remarks on this clone: What it recognizes is unknown.

The chain joins TRBV4-1 to TRBJ2-7; TRBD1 might be the D (6 bases). Sequences were obtained from naive CD8+ T cells sorted from blood. The receptor was derived from a man between 18 and 29 years old in good health. The DNA for the CDR3 is TGCGCCAGCAGCCCCCTCAGGGGAGCGGCCTACGAGCAGTACTTC. This gives the protein CASSPLRGAAYEQYF.